The present T cell receptor (beta chain) was sequenced within a study of blood T cell repertoires in COVID-19. Assay used: immunoSEQ multiplex PCR; TCRdb lists only in-frame clones, some missing. The sample records 150,000 to 200,000 clones, around 92% being singletons. CDR1 MDHEN and CDR2 SYDVKM come from the germline V gene. The CDR3 extends over 14 amino acids. V lost 3 bases and J 3 bases, leaving 12 bases between the germline ends. The clonotype was recovered from a man aged 25-45 years with COVID-19, enrolled during active disease. What was sequenced was peripheral blood. The chain joins TRBV28 to TRBJ2-7; no firm D call. The CDR3 region is CASSFGRMYYEQYF. The CDR3 DNA reads TGTGCCAGCAGTTTTGGCCGAATGTACTACGAGCAGTACTTC.